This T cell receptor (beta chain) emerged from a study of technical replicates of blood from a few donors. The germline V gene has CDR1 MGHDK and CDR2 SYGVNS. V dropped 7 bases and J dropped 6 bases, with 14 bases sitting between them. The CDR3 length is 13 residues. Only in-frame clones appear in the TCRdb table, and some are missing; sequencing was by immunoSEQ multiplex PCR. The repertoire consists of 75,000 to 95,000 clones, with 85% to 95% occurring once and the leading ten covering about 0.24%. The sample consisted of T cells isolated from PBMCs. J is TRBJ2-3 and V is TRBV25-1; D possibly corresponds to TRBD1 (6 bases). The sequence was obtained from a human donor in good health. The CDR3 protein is CASKGRQGDTQYF. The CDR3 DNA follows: TGTGCCAGCAAGGGACGGCAGGGGGATACGCAGTATTTT.